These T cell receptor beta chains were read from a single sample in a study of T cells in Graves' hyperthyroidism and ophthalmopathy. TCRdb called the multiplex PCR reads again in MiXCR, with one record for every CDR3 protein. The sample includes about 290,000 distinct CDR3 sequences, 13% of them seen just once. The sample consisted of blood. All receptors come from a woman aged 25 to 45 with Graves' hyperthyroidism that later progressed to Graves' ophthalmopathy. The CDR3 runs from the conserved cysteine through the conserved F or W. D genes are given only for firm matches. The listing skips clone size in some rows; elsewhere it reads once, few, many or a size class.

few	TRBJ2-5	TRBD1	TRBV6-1	CASSQTSGTGQETQYF	TGTGCCAGCAGCCAGACCTCCGGGACAGGGCAAGAGACCCAGTACTTC
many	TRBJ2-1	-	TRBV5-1	CASSLNLRSSYNEQFF	TGCGCCAGCAGCTTAAACCTTAGGAGCTCCTACAATGAGCAGTTCTTC
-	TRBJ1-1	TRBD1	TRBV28	CARGQTGNTEAFF	TGTGCCAGGGGACAGACAGGGAACACTGAAGCTTTCTTT
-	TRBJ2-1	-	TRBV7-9	CASSLGSGALVEQFF	TGTGCCAGCAGCTTAGGGTCAGGGGCCCTTGTGGAGCAGTTCTTC
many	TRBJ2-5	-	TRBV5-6	CASSVITGTQAQYF	TGTGCCAGCAGCGTCATAACAGGGACGCAGGCCCAGTACTTC
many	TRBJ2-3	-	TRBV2	CASRDSNLDTQYF	TGTGCCAGCAGAGACAGCAACCTGGATACGCAGTATTTT
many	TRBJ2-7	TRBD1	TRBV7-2	CASSLDRGRGWAEQYF	TGTGCCAGCAGCTTAGACAGGGGGCGCGGTTGGGCCGAGCAGTACTTC
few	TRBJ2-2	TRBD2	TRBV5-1	CASSLGVAGNTGELFF	TGCGCCAGCAGCTTGGGAGTAGCGGGCAACACCGGGGAGCTGTTTTTT
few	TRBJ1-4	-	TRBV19	CASSIASTNEKLFF	TGTGCCAGTAGTATCGCTTCAACTAATGAAAAACTGTTTTTT
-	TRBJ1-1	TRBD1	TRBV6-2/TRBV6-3	CASSYRNDRVNTEAFF	TGTGCCAGCAGTTACCGCAACGACAGGGTGAACACTGAAGCTTTCTTT
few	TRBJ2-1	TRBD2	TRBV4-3	CASSQDMSGAEQFF	TGCGCCAGCAGCCAAGATATGAGCGGGGCCGAGCAGTTCTTC
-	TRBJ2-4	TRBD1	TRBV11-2	CASSWGQGAVNIQYF	TGTGCCAGCAGCTGGGGACAGGGGGCGGTTAACATTCAGTACTTC
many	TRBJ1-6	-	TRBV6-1	CASSSQGNNSPLHF	TGTGCCAGCAGTTCACAGGGTAACAATTCACCCCTCCACTTT
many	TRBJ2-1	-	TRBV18	CASSPTSLSRETQFF	TGTGCCAGCTCACCAACGAGTCTTAGTCGAGAGACCCAGTTCTTC
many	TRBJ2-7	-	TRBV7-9	CASSFDGSYEQYF	TGTGCCAGCAGCTTTGACGGGTCCTACGAGCAGTACTTC
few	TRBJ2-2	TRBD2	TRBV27	CASRPLYGTSGYTGELFF	TGTGCCAGCAGGCCACTATACGGGACTAGCGGGTACACCGGGGAGCTGTTTTTT
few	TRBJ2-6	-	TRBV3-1	CASSQSTTAAGANVLTF	TGTGCCAGCAGCCAAAGTACGACGGCGGCGGGGGCCAACGTCCTGACTTTC